The present entry profiles one TCR beta chain with its context. The antigen is unknown. The data originate from a study of cytomegalovirus exposure and HLA in healthy donors. Findings and limits, study-wide: In a later analysis, at a false discovery rate of 0.05, under 20,000 TCR beta sequences were associated with HLA alleles.

Germline loops: CDR1 SGHRS, CDR2 YFSETQ. The CDR3 loop spans 15 amino acids. V dropped 4 bases and J dropped 4 bases, with 17 bases sitting between them. PCR used 60 Vbeta primers and 13 Jbeta primers. Generated by immunoSEQ multiplex PCR, the TCRdb table keeps only in-frame clones and is missing some. This table holds tens of thousands of clones, around 83% found once. The sample consisted of PBMCs. V and J are TRBV5-1 and TRBJ1-1; maybe TRBD1 (5 bases). The sequence came from a man younger than 45 in good health and CMV-seronegative. The CDR3 sequence: CASSLWDSEGTEAFF. The DNA for the CDR3 is TGCGCCAGCAGCCTCTGGGACTCCGAGGGCACTGAAGCTTTCTTT.